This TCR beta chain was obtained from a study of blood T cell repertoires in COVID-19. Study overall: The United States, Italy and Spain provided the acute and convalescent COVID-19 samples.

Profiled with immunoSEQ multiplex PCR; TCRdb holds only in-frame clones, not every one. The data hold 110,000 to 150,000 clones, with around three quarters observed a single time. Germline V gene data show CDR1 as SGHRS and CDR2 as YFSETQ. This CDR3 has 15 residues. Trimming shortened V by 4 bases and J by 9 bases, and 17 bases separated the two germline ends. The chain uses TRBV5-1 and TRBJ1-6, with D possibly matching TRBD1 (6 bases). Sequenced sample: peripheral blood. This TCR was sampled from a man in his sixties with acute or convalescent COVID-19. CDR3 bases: TGCGCCAGCAGCAGCTCAGGGGCGGCCATTTCACCCCTCCACTTT. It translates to CASSSSGAAISPLHF.